Shown below are 18 T cell receptor beta chains from a single sample sequenced in a study of T cell responses to AZD1222 COVID-19 vaccine. TCRdb keeps only in-frame clones here, not all; method: immunoSEQ multiplex PCR. Of around 150,000 clones detected, more than 85% appear once; the ten largest clones hold less than 5%. The sequencing here drew on peripheral blood, taken 28 days after the second AZD1222 dose. The origin of the receptors is an adult who received the AZD1222 COVID-19 vaccine.

The genes are TRBV7-8 and TRBJ2-7; no definite D call. CDR3 length equals 12 residues. CDR1 is SGHVS and CDR2 is FQNEAQ in the germline V gene. Between the trimmed V and J ends, which lost 5 bases and 4 bases, there was a span of 9 bases. CDR3 residues: CASSLGYYEQYF. The CDR3 DNA reads TGTGCCAGCAGCCTTGGCTATTACGAGCAGTACTTC.

V gene TRBV2 combines with J gene TRBJ2-1; no definite D call. Germline V gene data show CDR1 as SNHLY and CDR2 as FYNNEI. V lost 7 bases, J lost 9 bases, and 13 bases lay in between. CDR3 size: 12 residues. For the CDR3, the DNA is TGTGCCAGCACGGGCCTAACCGTTGAGCAGTTCTTC. This gives the protein CASTGLTVEQFF.

The rearrangement joins TRBV12-3 or TRBV12-4 to TRBJ1-2, with D maybe TRBD1 (6 bases). CDR3 length: 12 amino acids. V was clipped by 8 bases and J by 8 bases, with 15 bases between them. The CDR3 here is CASSWGGAGYTF. The CDR3 DNA reads as TGTGCCAGCTCATGGGGGGGCGCGGGCTACACCTTC.

The rearrangement joins TRBV19 to TRBJ2-2; 8 bases map to TRBD1. V lost 7 bases, J lost 7 bases, and 5 bases stayed unmatched. The CDR3 consists of 13 residues. The V gene's germline CDR1 is LNHDA and CDR2 SQIVND (reference sequence). CDR3 protein: CASTPGGVGELFF. The CDR3 DNA reads TGTGCCAGTACGCCAGGGGGCGTCGGGGAGCTGTTTTTT.

This sequence joins TRBV20-1 and TRBJ2-1, with no clear D. The CDR3 totals 11 residues. V shed 6 bases and J shed 15 bases, with 18 bases lying between them. Looked up from germline, CDR1 is DFQATT and CDR2 is SNEGSKA (reference sequence). Written as DNA, the CDR3 is TGCAGTGCCCCTGTCATTGGGATTACGTTCTTC. Amino acid sequence: CSAPVIGITFF.

This sequence joins TRBV5-4 and TRBJ1-1, with D unresolved. V gave up 0 bases and J gave up 2 bases, with 8 bases separating them. CDR3 size: 14 residues. Germline V gene lookup returns CDR1 SGHNT and CDR2 YYREEE (reference sequence). DNA of the CDR3: TGTGCCAGCAGCTTGGCGCCCCTTAACACTGAAGCTTTCTTT. It yields the protein CASSLAPLNTEAFF.

This clone has just one count. This chain links TRBV2 with TRBJ1-2; D unclear. CDR1 and CDR2 from the germline V gene are SNHLY and FYNNEI. The V end was cut by 5 bases, the J end by 3 bases, with 13 bases between. The CDR3 is 14 amino acids. The DNA of the CDR3 is TGTGCCAGCAGTCTTGGTGAGGCCGACTATGGCTACACCTTC. Amino acids: CASSLGEADYGYTF.

For this clone: It is likely a read error, because the conserved phenylalanine at the end of the CDR3 is missing. Because the CDR3's place on the DNA is in doubt, the DNA is left out and the CDR3 is given as listed by TCRdb. The CDR3 is CASSVGGPPP. The genes are TRBV9 and TRBJ1-1. Germline V lookup: CDR1 SGDLS, CDR2 YYNGEE. Including both end residues, the CDR3 is 10 amino acids long.

This chain uses TRBV6-2 or TRBV6-3 with TRBJ1-1; no reliable D call. V was shortened by 0 bases and J by 1 base, with 12 bases between the two germline ends. The CDR3 has 16 residues. The V gene's germline CDR1 is MNHEY and CDR2 SVGEGT. CDR3 nucleotides: TGTGCCAGCAGTTACTCCCTCGGCCGGAAGAACACTGAAGCTTTCTTT. Translating gives CASSYSLGRKNTEAFF.

The chain couples TRBV5-1 to TRBJ1-1; a possible D gene is TRBD1 (5 bases). In germline, CDR1 is SGHRS, CDR2 YFSETQ. CDR3 length: 13 residues. Trimming took off 1 base at V and 7 bases at J, with 11 bases between the two ends. CDR3 protein: CASSLRGIGEAFF. CDR3 nucleotide sequence: TGCGCCAGCAGCTTGAGGGGTATAGGTGAAGCTTTCTTT.

The chain is built from TRBV19 and TRBJ1-1, with TRBD1 identical over 11 bases. This CDR3 contains 15 residues. V was clipped by 7 bases and J by 5 bases; unmatched bases: 9. Germline loops: CDR1 LNHDA, CDR2 SQIVND (reference sequence). CDR3 sequence: CASTSPGQGVTEAFF. The CDR3 region has the DNA TGTGCCAGTACCTCCCCGGGACAGGGGGTTACTGAAGCTTTCTTT.

J is TRBJ1-5 and V is TRBV27, with D maybe TRBD1 (6 bases). Germline V gene sequence: CDR1 MNHEY, CDR2 SMNVEV (reference sequence). This CDR3 is built from 17 residues. Trimming stripped 2 bases from V and 0 bases from J, with 14 bases between. CDR3 in amino acids: CASSLGGGSYSNQPQHF. The CDR3 bases are TGTGCCAGCAGTTTAGGGGGCGGATCTTATAGCAATCAGCCCCAGCATTTT.

The chain links TRBV6-2 or TRBV6-3 to TRBJ2-7; D remains ambiguous. V lost 0 bases, J lost 3 bases, and 15 bases lay in between. CDR3 length: 16 amino acids. CDR1 MNHEY and CDR2 SVGEGT come from the germline V gene. CDR3 amino acids: CASSYSSGGEFYEQYF. The CDR3 DNA follows: TGTGCCAGCAGTTACTCATCCGGTGGGGAATTCTACGAGCAGTACTTC.

The V and J genes are TRBV27 and TRBJ1-1; perhaps TRBD1 as D (5 bases). V was cut by 2 bases and J by 1 base, with 11 bases left in between. Germline V gene data show CDR1 as MNHEY and CDR2 as SMNVEV (reference sequence). This CDR3 contains 15 residues. CDR3 bases: TGTGCCAGCAGTTTAAACTGGGGCGGGAACACTGAAGCTTTCTTT. Its protein is CASSLNWGGNTEAFF.

The V gene is TRBV3-1 (or the pseudogene TRBV3-2), the J gene TRBJ2-5, with D possibly being TRBD1 (6 bases). The germline V gene has CDR1 LGHDT and CDR2 YNNKEL (reference sequence). The CDR3 runs to 15 residues. The germline V and J ends were trimmed by 4 bases and 2 bases, with 14 bases remaining between them. The CDR3 bases are TGTGCCAGCAGCCCCTCCGGGACACCGCAAGAGACCCAGTACTTC. Encoded protein: CASSPSGTPQETQYF.

This clone occurred a few times. The chain combines TRBV5-6 with TRBJ2-2; D gene uncertain. Germline V CDR1 and CDR2: SGHDT, YYEEEE. The CDR3 has 12 amino acids. Trimming left V 2 bases short and J 8 bases short, with 7 bases between. The CDR3 bases are TGTGCCAGCAGCTTTGGCTCGGGGGAGCTGTTTTTT. This gives the protein CASSFGSGELFF.

This clone came up once. This chain uses TRBV18 with TRBJ1-4; perhaps TRBD1 as D (5 bases). Germline loops: CDR1 KGHSH, CDR2 LQKENI. This CDR3 has 16 residues. Trimming pared 4 bases from V and 6 bases from J, leaving 18 bases between. In nucleotides, the CDR3 is TGTGCCAGCTCACTGAATATTGGGGGAGGAGATGAAAAACTGTTTTTT. This codes for CASSLNIGGGDEKLFF.

The chain employs TRBV5-6 and TRBJ2-7; D may be TRBD1 or TRBD2 (5 bases each). The CDR3 spans 14 residues. V was shortened by 3 bases and J by 2 bases, with 12 bases between the two germline ends. The V gene's germline CDR1 is SGHDT and CDR2 YYEEEE. In nucleotides, the CDR3 is TGTGCCAGCAGCTCGACGGGACCGACCTACGAGCAGTACTTC. Residues: CASSSTGPTYEQYF.